Each of the 29 T cell receptor beta chains below was sequenced from the same sample in a study of cytomegalovirus exposure and HLA in healthy donors. 60 Vbeta and 13 Jbeta primers were used in PCR. TCRdb's table, derived via immunoSEQ multiplex PCR, lists solely in-frame clones and lacks some. The repertoire includes tens of thousands of clones, 80% to 90% of them detected once, and under 3% sits in the top ten. The source material was PBMCs. The receptors originated from a woman in her twenties or thirties in good health and CMV-seronegative.

The rearrangement uses TRBV7-9 and TRBJ2-1, with TRBD1 as a possible D gene (5 bases). This CDR3 is 14 amino acids long. Germline CDR1 reads SEHNR; CDR2 reads FQNEAQ (reference sequence). Trimming shortened V by 5 bases and J by 3 bases, and 11 bases separated the two germline ends. In DNA, the CDR3 is TGTGCCAGCAGCATGACAGACAACTACAATGAGCAGTTCTTC. As protein: CASSMTDNYNEQFF.

The gene calls are TRBV13 and TRBJ2-7; D is undetermined. V lost 4 bases and J lost 6, with 10 bases in between. CDR3 length equals 12 residues. CDR1 and CDR2 from the germline V gene are PRHDT and FYEKMQ (reference sequence). The CDR3 DNA sequence: TGTGCCAGCAGCTACCTAGTGCGCGAGCAGTACTTC. Translating it yields CASSYLVREQYF.

The CDR3 region is CSGLAGEDYGYTF. CDR3 nucleotide sequence: TGCAGCGGCCTGGCGGGTGAAGACTATGGCTACACCTTC. The chain joins TRBV29-1 to TRBJ1-2; no clear D. This CDR3 is built from 13 residues. V was trimmed by 7 bases and J by 3 bases, leaving 15 bases between them. Germline-derived CDR1 and CDR2 are SQVTM and ANQGSEA. Drawing the rest from reference TRBV29-1 and TRBJ1-2, the complete variable domain is SAVISQKPSRDICQRGTSLTIQCQVDSQVTMMFWYRQQPGQSLTLIATANQGSEATYESGFVIDKFPISRPNLTFSTLTVSNMSPEDSSIYLCSGLAGEDYGYTFGSGTRLTVV.

The rearrangement joins TRBV7-6 to TRBJ1-4, with TRBD1 matching 8 bases. Germline V gene lookup returns CDR1 SGHVS and CDR2 FNYEAQ. The J segment lost 4 bases and the V segment lost 8 bases, leaving 18 bases of the junction unmatched. This CDR3 comprises 18 residues. The CDR3 DNA is TGTGCCAGCCGCCTGGGAAGGGTTAGGACAGGGCGTAATGAAAAACTGTTTTTT. This gives the protein CASRLGRVRTGRNEKLFF.

The V gene is TRBV30, the J gene TRBJ2-6; D ambiguous. Germline CDR1 reads GTSNPN; CDR2 reads SVGIG (reference sequence). This CDR3 is 13 amino acids long. Trimming took off 4 bases at V and 1 base at J, with 5 bases between the two ends. The CDR3 DNA reads TGTGCCTGGACTTTGTCTGGGGCCAACGTCCTGACTTTC. Amino acids: CAWTLSGANVLTF.

The V and J genes are TRBV19 and TRBJ2-7, with TRBD1 identical over 8 bases. This CDR3 has 14 amino acids. Per the germline V gene, CDR1 is LNHDA and CDR2 is SQIVND (reference sequence). Trimming removed 5 bases from V and 3 bases from J; junction bases left unmatched: 6. This chain's CDR3 is CASSSGTGGYEQYF. DNA for the CDR3: TGTGCCAGTAGTTCCGGGACAGGTGGCTACGAGCAGTACTTC.

V and J are TRBV28 and TRBJ1-2; a weak D match, TRBD1 (5 bases). Trimming pared 5 bases from V and 6 bases from J, leaving 28 bases between. This CDR3 has 18 amino acids. In germline, CDR1 is MDHEN, CDR2 SYDVKM. The CDR3 bases are TGTGCCAGCAGTCTTTATAATCGGGGGGGAAAGAACGCGGATGGCTACACCTTC. This sequence encodes CASSLYNRGGKNADGYTF.

The chain links TRBV2 to TRBJ2-1, with 11 positions matching TRBD2. The germline V gene encodes CDR1 SNHLY and CDR2 FYNNEI. V gave up 7 bases and J gave up 16 bases; unmatched junction bases: 12. The CDR3 has 13 amino acids. In DNA form, the CDR3 reads TGTGCCAGCACCGGGTTAGGGACTAGCGGCGTATTCTTC. This encodes CASTGLGTSGVFF.

This chain connects TRBV5-1 to TRBJ1-1, with no clear D. The CDR3 spans 12 residues. Germline V gives CDR1 SGHRS, CDR2 YFSETQ. Trimming took 4 bases from V and 3 from J, leaving 7 bases between them. This CDR3 reads CASSGSYTEAFF. CDR3 sequence (DNA): TGCGCCAGCAGCGGGAGCTACACTGAAGCTTTCTTT.

This clone was seen a few times. The chain couples TRBV7-6 to TRBJ2-1, with 8 bases aligning to TRBD2. The CDR3 is made up of 14 amino acids. From germline, CDR1 is SGHVS and CDR2 FNYEAQ. With V trimmed by 2 bases and J by 6 bases, 3 bases remained unmatched. The CDR3 coding sequence is TGTGCCAGCAGCTTAACCGCGGGGGGCAATGAGCAGTTCTTC. Amino acids: CASSLTAGGNEQFF.

The V call is TRBV18, the J call TRBJ2-5, with D unclear. The J call may be mistaken, given a closer DNA end match to TRBJ2-7. Germline V gene sequence: CDR1 KGHSH, CDR2 LQKENI. The CDR3 length is 16 residues. The CDR3 nucleotides are TGTGCCAGCTCACCAGAAGGCAGGTCAAGCCCCTACGAGCAGTACTTC. Residues: CASSPEGRSSPYEQYF.

For this clone: Sequence at one end of the junction differs from germline and may be a read error. The rearrangement links TRBV7-9 to TRBJ2-3; no clear D. Germline CDR1 reads SEHNR; CDR2 reads FQNEAQ (reference sequence). CDR3 length: 15 residues. Here the CDR3 DNA reads TGTGCCAGCAGCTTATTTCGAGAAAGCACGGATACGCAGTATTTT. It is translated as CASSLFRESTDTQYF.

This clone appeared a single time. V gene TRBV4-3 combines with J gene TRBJ2-7, with a possible D match to TRBD1 (6 bases). The CDR3 covers 14 residues. Looked up from germline, CDR1 is LGHNA and CDR2 is YSLEER. The V gene lost 1 base and the J gene lost 4 bases, with 11 bases spanning the gap. The CDR3: CASSQVRGSYEQYF. The CDR3 nucleotides are TGCGCCAGCAGCCAAGTCAGGGGTTCTTACGAGCAGTACTTC.

This chain joins TRBV25-1 and TRBJ1-2; possibly TRBD1 for D (5 bases). Trimming removed 6 bases from V and 6 bases from J, with 17 bases in between. Looked up from germline, CDR1 is MGHDK and CDR2 is SYGVNS. The CDR3 consists of 14 residues. This CDR3 is CASRGRVEVDGYTF. The CDR3 nucleotides are TGTGCCAGCAGGGGCAGGGTAGAAGTGGATGGCTACACCTTC.

The V call is TRBV4-2, the J call TRBJ2-3, with 9 bases fitting TRBD2. The CDR3 runs 18 residues. V lost 0 bases, J lost 2 bases, and 9 bases stayed unmatched. The germline V gene has CDR1 LGHNA and CDR2 YNFKEQ. CDR3: CASSQDSASGGLTDTQYF. The CDR3 bases are TGTGCCAGCAGCCAAGATTCGGCGAGCGGGGGGCTCACAGATACGCAGTATTTT.

The chain employs TRBV5-1 and TRBJ1-1; 9 bases are a match to TRBD1. V gave up 4 bases and J gave up 4 bases; unmatched junction bases: 5. Germline CDR1 is SGHRS and CDR2 is YFSETQ. This CDR3 spans 14 amino acids. The CDR3 loop reads CASSLGQGITEAFF. Here the CDR3 DNA reads TGCGCCAGCAGCCTCGGACAGGGGATCACTGAAGCTTTCTTT.

This chain links TRBV5-4 with TRBJ1-6, with D unclear. This CDR3 region has 16 residues. The V gene lost 4 bases and the J gene lost 0 bases, with 11 bases spanning the gap. CDR1 and CDR2 (germline): SGHNT, YYREEE (reference sequence). This chain's CDR3 is CASSPSGSSYNSPLHF. Written as DNA, the CDR3 is TGTGCCAGCAGCCCTTCGGGGAGCTCCTATAATTCACCCCTCCACTTT.

The genes are TRBV18 and TRBJ2-3; TRBD1 is a possible D gene (7 bases). This CDR3 spans 12 amino acids. Germline V gives CDR1 KGHSH, CDR2 LQKENI. V gave up 3 bases and J gave up 14 bases, with 15 bases separating them. The chain's CDR3 is CASSPPGRGAYF. The CDR3 DNA follows: TGTGCCAGCTCACCGCCAGGCAGGGGGGCGTATTTT. The full variable domain, completed using reference TRBV18 and TRBJ2-3, is NAGVMQNPRHLVRRRGQEARLRCSPMKGHSHVYWYRQLPEEGLKFMVYLQKENIIDESGMPKERFSAEFPKEGPSILRIQQVVRGDSAAYFCASSPPGRGAYFGPGTRLTVL.

The chain carries TRBV28 and TRBJ2-7; the D gene is possibly TRBD2 (5 bases). The germline V gene has CDR1 MDHEN and CDR2 SYDVKM. The ends were cut back, 6 bases at V and 5 bases at J, with 8 bases in the middle. The CDR3 runs 11 residues. CDR3 nucleotides: TGTGCCAGCAGGGATAGCGACGAGCAGTACTTC. Its protein product is CASRDSDEQYF.

The chain joins TRBV9 to TRBJ2-7; tentative D call: TRBD2 (6 bases). Germline V CDR1 and CDR2: SGDLS, YYNGEE. The V end lost 0 bases, the J end lost 4 bases, and 17 bases lay between the germline ends. CDR3 length: 16 amino acids. CDR3 region: CASSVVGGVPEYEQYF. In DNA, the CDR3 is TGTGCCAGCAGCGTAGTGGGCGGGGTCCCGGAATACGAGCAGTACTTC.

The V and J genes are TRBV7-9 and TRBJ1-4; TRBD1 aligns across 10 bases. V gave up 4 bases and J gave up 2 bases; unmatched junction bases: 7. The length of the CDR3 is 17 residues. The germline CDR1 and CDR2 sequences are SEHNR and FQNEAQ (reference sequence). The CDR3 DNA sequence: TGTGCCAGCAGCTCCGGGACAGGGGAGGCGACTAATGAAAAACTGTTTTTT. Translating gives CASSSGTGEATNEKLFF.

J is TRBJ1-4 and V is TRBV6-1, with 7 bases matching TRBD1. The V segment lost 2 bases and the J segment 6 bases; nucleotides outside the gene matches: 3. This CDR3 is built from 14 residues. Germline lookup yields CDR1 MNHNS and CDR2 SASEGT. The CDR3 sequence is CASSEPGGDEKLFF. For the CDR3, the DNA is TGTGCCAGCAGTGAACCAGGGGGAGATGAAAAACTGTTTTTT.

This clone was counted a few times. This rearrangement joins TRBV19 to TRBJ1-1; D is possibly TRBD1 (5 bases). CDR3 length: 14 residues. Germline V gives CDR1 LNHDA, CDR2 SQIVND (reference sequence). The V end was cut by 4 bases, the J end by 4 bases, with 13 bases between. The chain's CDR3 is CASSRAQGRTEAFF. CDR3 coding DNA: TGTGCCAGTAGTAGGGCTCAGGGTCGCACTGAAGCTTTCTTT.

The chain employs TRBV5-4 and TRBJ1-1; TRBD1 is a possible D gene (6 bases). Per the germline V gene, CDR1 is SGHNT and CDR2 is YYREEE (reference sequence). The ends were cut back, 5 bases at V and 1 base at J, with 24 bases in the middle. The CDR3 loop spans 18 amino acids. The CDR3 region is CASRGDRQERTSNTEAFF. The CDR3 nucleotides are TGTGCCAGCAGAGGGGACCGACAGGAACGAACCTCGAACACTGAAGCTTTCTTT.

This chain connects TRBV19 to TRBJ2-6, with a possible D match to TRBD1 (5 bases). Trimming removed 1 base at V and 3 bases at J, with 10 bases between. This CDR3 contains 16 residues. CDR1 and CDR2 (germline): LNHDA, SQIVND (reference sequence). As DNA, the CDR3 is TGTGCCAGTAGTATAGGAAGGGGCAGTGGGGCCAACGTCCTGACTTTC. Encoded protein: CASSIGRGSGANVLTF.

CDR3: CASSLTSGPYEQYF. The DNA for the CDR3 is TGTGCCAGCAGCTTAACTAGCGGGCCTTACGAGCAGTACTTC. The genes are TRBV7-9 and TRBJ2-7; 9 bases agree with TRBD2. The V gene's germline CDR1 is SEHNR and CDR2 FQNEAQ (reference sequence). V lost 2 bases to trimming and J lost 4 bases; unmatched junction nucleotides: 3. The CDR3 has 14 amino acids.

The chain links TRBV9 to TRBJ1-1; D unclear. The CDR3 sequence is 16 residues long. V was cut by 2 bases and J by 1 base, with 15 bases left in between. CDR1 is SGDLS and CDR2 is YYNGEE in the germline V gene. In DNA, the CDR3 is TGTGCCAGCAGCGTGGCTCCCACCTTCCAGAACACTGAAGCTTTCTTT. Its translation: CASSVAPTFQNTEAFF. Full variable domain (outside the CDR3, taken from reference TRBV9 and TRBJ1-1): DSGVTQTPKHLITATGQRVTLRCSPRSGDLSVYWYQQSLDQGLQFLIQYYNGEERAKGNILERFSAQQFPDLHSELNLSSLELGDSALYFCASSVAPTFQNTEAFFGQGTRLTVV.

DNA for the CDR3: TGTGCCAGCAGTACCGGACAGGGAGGCTACGAGCAGTACTTC. Amino acid sequence: CASSTGQGGYEQYF. This chain uses TRBV27 with TRBJ2-7, with 8 bases identical to TRBD1. The J segment lost 3 bases and the V segment lost 5 bases, leaving 6 bases of the junction unmatched. Germline CDR1 MNHEY, CDR2 SMNVEV (reference sequence). CDR3 length equals 14 residues.

This rearrangement joins TRBV11-2 to TRBJ2-1; 9 positions agree with TRBD2. There are 17 residues in the CDR3. J lost 2 bases, V lost 1 base, and 6 bases had no gene match. Germline V lookup: CDR1 SGHAT, CDR2 FQNNGV. CDR3 DNA: TGTGCCAGCAGCTTAGGAGGCGGGGGGGCGGCCTACAATGAGCAGTTCTTC. As protein: CASSLGGGGAAYNEQFF.